These 18 T cell receptor beta chains were sequenced from one sample in a study of Ad26.COV2.S vaccination and SARS-CoV-2 variants. The assay was immunoSEQ multiplex PCR, and TCRdb's table has in-frame clones only and misses some. The table records hundreds of thousands of clones, over 80% of them present only once. Treatment defined: roughly 20 received Ad26.COV2.S at low or high dose, single or two shots; several received placebo; per-sample allocation not given. Samples analyzed were those drawn on day 63 after the first vaccine or placebo injection. The source was peripheral blood, collected in a trial of Ad26.COV2.S vaccine versus placebo. These TCRs come from a person aged 18 to 59 who received the Ad26.COV2.S COVID-19 vaccine or a placebo.

The chain carries TRBV6-5 and TRBJ2-7, with D possibly being TRBD1 (6 bases). This CDR3 comprises 14 residues. CDR1 and CDR2 from the germline V gene are MNHEY and SVGAGI. The V end lost 6 bases, the J end lost 6 bases, and 18 bases lay between the germline ends. The CDR3 protein is CASRTDGTTSEQYF. CDR3 nucleotides: TGTGCCAGCAGGACGGACGGGACAACTTCCGAGCAGTACTTC.

The chain combines TRBV5-6 with TRBJ2-1; possibly TRBD2 for D (6 bases). The CDR3 loop spans 15 amino acids. Germline V gene data show CDR1 as SGHDT and CDR2 as YYEEEE. The germline V and J ends were trimmed by 1 base and 4 bases, with 12 bases remaining between them. CDR3 nucleotides: TGTGCCAGCAGCTTGCCGGGCGGGACTTACAATGAGCAGTTCTTC. Amino acid sequence: CASSLPGGTYNEQFF.

The table lists this clone with a count of one. The rearrangement uses TRBV27 and TRBJ1-5; 8 bases match TRBD1. This CDR3 has 16 amino acids. After removal of 5 bases from V and 4 bases from J, the junction contained 10 bases not matched to a gene. Per the germline V gene, CDR1 is MNHEY and CDR2 is SMNVEV (reference sequence). DNA of the CDR3: TGTGCCAGCAGTCCGATTAGGACAGGGCTTAATCAGCCCCAGCATTTT. This translates into CASSPIRTGLNQPQHF.

In this sample, this clone turned up a few times. V is TRBV27 and J is TRBJ2-1, with TRBD2 identical over 9 bases. The CDR3 has 16 residues. The germline CDR1 and CDR2 sequences are MNHEY and SMNVEV (reference sequence). J gave up 6 bases and V 3 bases, and 9 bases lay outside the gene matches. As DNA, the CDR3 is TGTGCCAGCAGTTTCATCCGGACTAGCGTGGGCAATGAGCAGTTCTTC. Protein sequence: CASSFIRTSVGNEQFF.

The chain recombines TRBV7-2 with TRBJ2-7; 7 bases are shared with TRBD1. The CDR3 loop spans 14 amino acids. Trimming removed 2 bases from V and 4 bases from J; junction bases left unmatched: 5. Germline V gene lookup returns CDR1 SGHTA and CDR2 FQGNSA. The CDR3 region is CASSLRAGGYEQYF. DNA of the CDR3: TGTGCCAGCAGCTTAAGGGCAGGGGGTTACGAGCAGTACTTC.

The rearrangement uses TRBV4-1 and TRBJ2-3; D perhaps matches TRBD2 (6 bases). CDR1 and CDR2 (germline): MGHRA, YSYEKL. The ends were cut back, 0 bases at V and 0 bases at J, with 19 bases in the middle. The CDR3 is 19 residues long. The CDR3 protein is CASSQDLILGEASTDTQYF. The CDR3 DNA follows: TGCGCCAGCAGCCAAGATCTTATATTGGGGGAGGCTAGCACAGATACGCAGTATTTT.

The gene calls are TRBV19 and TRBJ2-2, with a tentative D call TRBD2 (6 bases). Trimming shortened V by 6 bases and J by 6 bases, and 14 bases separated the two germline ends. This CDR3 is 14 amino acids long. Germline V gives CDR1 LNHDA, CDR2 SQIVND (reference sequence). The CDR3 loop reads CASSLLASAGELFF. CDR3 DNA sequence: TGTGCCAGTAGCCTGCTAGCGTCGGCCGGGGAGCTGTTTTTT.

This sequence joins TRBV5-5 and TRBJ2-7; 7 bases fit TRBD1. CDR3 length: 12 residues. Germline V gene sequence: CDR1 SGHKS, CDR2 YYEKEE (reference sequence). J gave up 6 bases and V 2 bases, and 2 bases lay outside the gene matches. This CDR3 is CASSFAGGEQYF. The DNA for the CDR3 is TGTGCCAGCAGCTTTGCAGGGGGCGAGCAGTACTTC.

The CDR3 loop is CASHGTANYEQYF. CDR3 sequence (DNA): TGTGCCAGCCACGGGACAGCAAATTACGAGCAGTACTTC. The V and J genes are TRBV6-5 and TRBJ2-7, with 7 bases aligning to TRBD1. In germline, CDR1 is MNHEY, CDR2 SVGAGI. The ends lost 8 bases at V and 4 bases at J; junction bases unmatched: 8. The CDR3 consists of 13 residues.

The chain couples TRBV5-1 to TRBJ2-3; 8 nucleotides line up with TRBD1. CDR3 length: 16 residues. The V gene end was trimmed by 1 base and the J gene end by 2 bases; junction bases not matched to a gene: 6. The germline gives CDR1 SGHRS, CDR2 YFSETQ. As DNA, the CDR3 is TGCGCCAGCAGCTTGATCAGGGACAGGATCACAGATACGCAGTATTTT. This gives the protein CASSLIRDRITDTQYF.

This clone is a singleton in its sample. The chain links TRBV19 to TRBJ2-1; 12 bases fit TRBD2. With V trimmed by 4 bases and J by 7 bases, 17 bases remained unmatched. The CDR3 loop spans 19 amino acids. Looked up from germline, CDR1 is LNHDA and CDR2 is SQIVND (reference sequence). DNA for the CDR3: TGTGCCAGTAGTAAGCCCCCACTAGCGGGGGGATTGGGGAGGAATGAGCAGTTCTTC. It encodes CASSKPPLAGGLGRNEQFF.

This chain joins TRBV7-2 and TRBJ2-1, with D unresolved. Germline values: CDR1 SGHTA, CDR2 FQGNSA. The CDR3 runs 16 residues. The germline V and J ends were trimmed by 2 bases and 0 bases, with 11 bases remaining between them. CDR3 nucleotide sequence: TGTGCCAGCAGCTTAACATTCGGCCTCTCCTACAATGAGCAGTTCTTC. The encoded protein is CASSLTFGLSYNEQFF.

The chain has TRBV29-1 and TRBJ1-2; D is uncertain. The length of the CDR3 is 12 residues. The germline V and J ends were trimmed by 1 base and 4 bases, with 7 bases remaining between them. Germline lookup yields CDR1 SQVTM and CDR2 ANQGSEA. CDR3 in amino acids: CSVEVSLYGYTF. In nucleotides, the CDR3 is TGCAGCGTTGAAGTGAGTCTCTATGGCTACACCTTC.

The V gene is TRBV6-5, the J gene TRBJ1-1; the D is unclear. V was trimmed by 7 bases and J by 1 base, leaving 10 bases between them. Germline V lookup: CDR1 MNHEY, CDR2 SVGAGI. CDR3 length: 13 amino acids. Here the CDR3 DNA reads TGTGCCAGCACCGGAAACGGGAACACTGAAGCTTTCTTT. Translating it yields CASTGNGNTEAFF.

The chain carries TRBV3-1 (or the pseudogene TRBV3-2) and TRBJ1-5; no definite D call. The length of the CDR3 is 15 residues. Germline loops: CDR1 LGHDT, CDR2 YNNKEL (reference sequence). With 1 base removed from V and 2 bases from J, the gap between germline ends came to 9 bases. The CDR3 sequence: CASSQGVKGNQPQHF. The CDR3, as DNA: TGTGCCAGCAGCCAAGGCGTAAAGGGCAATCAGCCCCAGCATTTT.

The CDR3 reads CAISESTGLGETQYF. CDR3 coding DNA: TGTGCCATCAGTGAGTCGACGGGGCTTGGGGAGACCCAGTACTTC. J is TRBJ2-5 and V is TRBV10-3; TRBD1 or TRBD2 may be the D gene (5 bases each). The germline V gene has CDR1 ENHRY and CDR2 SYGVKD. V was clipped by 0 bases and J by 5 bases, with 13 bases between them. The CDR3 extends over 15 amino acids.

The chain is built from TRBV5-6 and TRBJ2-7; no reliable D call. Germline CDR1 reads SGHDT; CDR2 reads YYEEEE. Trimming pared 4 bases from V and 2 bases from J, leaving 13 bases between. This CDR3 contains 14 residues. This chain's CDR3 is CASSQVGEPYEQYF. CDR3 sequence (DNA): TGTGCCAGCAGCCAGGTGGGTGAGCCCTACGAGCAGTACTTC.

The rearrangement joins TRBV4-3 to TRBJ2-5, with a possible D match to TRBD2 (5 bases). The V gene's germline CDR1 is LGHNA and CDR2 YSLEER. V dropped 1 base and J dropped 2 bases, with 11 bases sitting between them. This CDR3 is built from 15 residues. The chain's CDR3 is CASSQVYGMQETQYF. The CDR3 coding sequence is TGCGCCAGCAGCCAAGTGTACGGGATGCAAGAGACCCAGTACTTC.